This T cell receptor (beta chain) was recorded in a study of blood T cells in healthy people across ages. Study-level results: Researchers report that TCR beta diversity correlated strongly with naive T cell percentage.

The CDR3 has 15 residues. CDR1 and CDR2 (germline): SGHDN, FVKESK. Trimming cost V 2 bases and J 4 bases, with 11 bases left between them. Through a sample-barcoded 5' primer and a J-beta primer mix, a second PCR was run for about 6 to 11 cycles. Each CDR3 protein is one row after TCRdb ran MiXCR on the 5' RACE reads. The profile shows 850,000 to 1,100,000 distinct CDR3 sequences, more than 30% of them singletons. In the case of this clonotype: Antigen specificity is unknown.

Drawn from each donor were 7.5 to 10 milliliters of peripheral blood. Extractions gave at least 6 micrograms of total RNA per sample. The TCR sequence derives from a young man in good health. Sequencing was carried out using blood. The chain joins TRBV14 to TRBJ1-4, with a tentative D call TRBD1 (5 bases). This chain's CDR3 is CASSQFGRDNEKLFF. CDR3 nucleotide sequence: TGTGCCAGCAGCCAATTTGGCAGGGATAATGAAAAACTGTTTTTT.